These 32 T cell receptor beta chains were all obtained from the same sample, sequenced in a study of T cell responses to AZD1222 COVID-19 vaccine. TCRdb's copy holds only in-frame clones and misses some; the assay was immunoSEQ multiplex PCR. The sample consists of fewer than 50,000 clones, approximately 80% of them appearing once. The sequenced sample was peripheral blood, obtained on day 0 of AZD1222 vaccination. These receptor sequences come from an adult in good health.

In DNA, the CDR3 is TGTGCCAGCAGCCGACAGGGTTACGAGCAGTACTTC. Its protein is CASSRQGYEQYF. V gene TRBV2 combines with J gene TRBJ2-7; 7 nucleotides agree with TRBD1. With 6 bases clipped from V and 4 bases from J, the junction kept 3 bases outside the gene matches. The CDR3 length is 12 residues. The germline gives CDR1 SNHLY, CDR2 FYNNEI. Looking up the rest from reference TRBV2 and TRBJ2-7 gives the full variable domain: EPEVTQTPSHQVTQMGQEVILRCVPISNHLYFYWYRQILGQKVEFLVSFYNNEISEKSEIFDDQFSVERPDGSNFTLKIRSTKLEDSAMYFCASSRQGYEQYFGPGTRLTVT.

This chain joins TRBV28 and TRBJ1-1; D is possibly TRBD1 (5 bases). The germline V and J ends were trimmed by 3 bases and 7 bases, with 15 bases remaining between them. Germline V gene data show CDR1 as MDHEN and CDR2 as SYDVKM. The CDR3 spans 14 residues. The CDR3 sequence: CASSFDYGAGEAFF. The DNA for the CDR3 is TGTGCCAGCAGTTTCGATTATGGGGCCGGTGAAGCTTTCTTT.

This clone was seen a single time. CDR3 DNA sequence: TGTGCCAGTAGTAAGGGGACAGACTATGGCTACACCTTC. Protein product: CASSKGTDYGYTF. J is TRBJ1-2 and V is TRBV19; 7 nucleotides agree with TRBD1. V lost 4 bases and J lost 3; bases outside the gene matches: 2. Germline CDR1 and CDR2: LNHDA and SQIVND (reference sequence). The length of the CDR3 is 13 residues.

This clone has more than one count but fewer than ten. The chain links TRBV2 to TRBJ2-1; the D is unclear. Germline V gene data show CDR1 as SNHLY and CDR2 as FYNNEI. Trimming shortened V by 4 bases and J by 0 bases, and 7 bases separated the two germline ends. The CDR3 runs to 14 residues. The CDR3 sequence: CASSVDSSYNEQFF. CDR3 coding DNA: TGTGCCAGCAGTGTAGATAGCTCCTACAATGAGCAGTTCTTC. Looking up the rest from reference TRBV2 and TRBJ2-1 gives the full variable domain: EPEVTQTPSHQVTQMGQEVILRCVPISNHLYFYWYRQILGQKVEFLVSFYNNEISEKSEIFDDQFSVERPDGSNFTLKIRSTKLEDSAMYFCASSVDSSYNEQFFGPGTRLTVL.

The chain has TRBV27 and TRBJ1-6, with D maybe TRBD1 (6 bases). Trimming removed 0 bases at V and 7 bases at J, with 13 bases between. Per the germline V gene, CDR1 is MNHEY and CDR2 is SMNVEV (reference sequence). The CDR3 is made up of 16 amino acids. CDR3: CASSLSKDRLNSPLHF. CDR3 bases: TGTGCCAGCAGTTTATCAAAAGACAGGCTAAATTCACCCCTCCACTTT.

CDR3 DNA sequence: TGTGCCAGCAGCGTAGTAGGGGGGGCCTTCGGGAACACTGAAGCTTTCTTT. Translation: CASSVVGGAFGNTEAFF. The rearrangement joins TRBV9 to TRBJ1-1; possible D gene TRBD1, 6 bases. The CDR3 length is 17 residues. Germline loops: CDR1 SGDLS, CDR2 YYNGEE. Trimming removed 0 bases from V and 1 base from J, with 16 bases in between.

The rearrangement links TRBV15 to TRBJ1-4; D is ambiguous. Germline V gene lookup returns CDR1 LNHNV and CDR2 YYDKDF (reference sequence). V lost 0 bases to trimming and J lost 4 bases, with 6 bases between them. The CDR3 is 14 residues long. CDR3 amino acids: CATSRDRVNEKLFF. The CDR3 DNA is TGTGCCACCAGCAGAGATCGCGTTAATGAAAAACTGTTTTTT.

Here the CDR3 reads CAISESGQGVAQIYGYTF. The CDR3, as DNA: TGTGCCATCAGTGAGTCAGGACAGGGGGTCGCCCAGATCTATGGCTACACCTTC. The chain uses TRBV10-3 and TRBJ1-2; 10 bases line up with TRBD1. The CDR3 contains 18 residues. Trimming cost V 0 bases and J 4 bases; bases outside gene matches: 11. Germline-derived CDR1 and CDR2 are ENHRY and SYGVKD.

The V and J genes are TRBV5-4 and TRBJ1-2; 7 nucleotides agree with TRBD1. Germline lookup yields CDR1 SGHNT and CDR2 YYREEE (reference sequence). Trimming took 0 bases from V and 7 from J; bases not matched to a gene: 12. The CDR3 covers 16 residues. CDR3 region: CASSLARDSPYRGYTF. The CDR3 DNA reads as TGTGCCAGCAGCTTGGCCCGGGACAGCCCCTATCGTGGCTACACCTTC.

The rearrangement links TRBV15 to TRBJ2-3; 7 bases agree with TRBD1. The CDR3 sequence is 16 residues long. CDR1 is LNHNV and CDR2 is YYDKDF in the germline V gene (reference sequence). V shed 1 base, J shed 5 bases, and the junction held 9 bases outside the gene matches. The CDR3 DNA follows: TGTGCCACCAGCAGAGTGAGGGCAGGGGGTGGAGATACGCAGTATTTT. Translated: CATSRVRAGGGDTQYF.

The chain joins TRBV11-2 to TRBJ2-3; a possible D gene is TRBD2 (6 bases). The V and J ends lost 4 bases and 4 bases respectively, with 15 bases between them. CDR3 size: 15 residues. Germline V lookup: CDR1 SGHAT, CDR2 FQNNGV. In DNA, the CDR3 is TGTGCCAGCAGCTCCTTTGGCGGGGAGTCAGATACGCAGTATTTT. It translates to CASSSFGGESDTQYF.

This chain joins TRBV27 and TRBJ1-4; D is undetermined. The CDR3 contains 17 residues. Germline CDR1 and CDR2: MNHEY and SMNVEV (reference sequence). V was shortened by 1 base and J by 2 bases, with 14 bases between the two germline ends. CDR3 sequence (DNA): TGTGCCAGCAGTTTATGGGGTCTTGCCGGGACTAATGAAAAACTGTTTTTT. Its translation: CASSLWGLAGTNEKLFF.

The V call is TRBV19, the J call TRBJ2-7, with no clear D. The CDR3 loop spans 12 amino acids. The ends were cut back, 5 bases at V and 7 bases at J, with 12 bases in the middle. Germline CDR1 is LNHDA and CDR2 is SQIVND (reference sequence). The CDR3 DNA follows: TGTGCCAGTAGTGTAGGGTGGTGGGAGCAGTACGTC. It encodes CASSVGWWEQYV.

The CDR3 bases are TGTGCCAGTAGTATTATAGCTAACCAAGAGACCCAGTACTTC. This sequence encodes CASSIIANQETQYF. The chain uses TRBV19 and TRBJ2-5; no reliable D call. V gave up 3 bases and J gave up 0 bases, with 8 bases separating them. The CDR3 sequence is 14 residues long. Germline CDR1 and CDR2: LNHDA and SQIVND (reference sequence).

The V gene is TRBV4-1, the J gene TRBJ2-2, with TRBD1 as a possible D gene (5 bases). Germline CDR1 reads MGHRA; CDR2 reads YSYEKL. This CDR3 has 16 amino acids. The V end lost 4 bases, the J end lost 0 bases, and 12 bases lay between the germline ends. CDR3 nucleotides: TGCGCCAGCAGCCTGAGGACACTTGCGAACACCGGGGAGCTGTTTTTT. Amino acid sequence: CASSLRTLANTGELFF.

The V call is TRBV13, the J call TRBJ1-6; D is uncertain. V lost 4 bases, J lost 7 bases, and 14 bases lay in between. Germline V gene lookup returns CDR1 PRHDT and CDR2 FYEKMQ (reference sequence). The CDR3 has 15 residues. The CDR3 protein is CASSSERESNSPLHF. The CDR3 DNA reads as TGTGCCAGCAGCTCCGAGAGAGAGTCCAATTCACCCCTCCACTTT.

Here the CDR3 DNA reads TGTGCCAGCTCACCACAAGGGCTAGGCACAGATACGCAGTATTTT. Protein product: CASSPQGLGTDTQYF. The chain employs TRBV18 and TRBJ2-3; D is unclear. CDR1 and CDR2 (germline): KGHSH, LQKENI. The CDR3 contains 15 residues. Deletions cut 1 base from V and 1 base from J, with 9 bases between.

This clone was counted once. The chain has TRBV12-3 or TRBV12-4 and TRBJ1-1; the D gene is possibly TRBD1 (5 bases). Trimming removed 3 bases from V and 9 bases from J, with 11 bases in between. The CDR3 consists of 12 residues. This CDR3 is CASSLGGYKAFF. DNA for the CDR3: TGTGCCAGCAGTTTGGGGGGATATAAAGCTTTCTTT.

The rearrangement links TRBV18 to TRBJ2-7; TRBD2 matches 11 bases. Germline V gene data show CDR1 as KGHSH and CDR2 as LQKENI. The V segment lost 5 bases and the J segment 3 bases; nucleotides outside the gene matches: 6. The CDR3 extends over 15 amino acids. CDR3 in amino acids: CASSSTSGAFYEQYF. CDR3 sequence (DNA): TGTGCCAGCTCATCGACTAGCGGGGCATTCTACGAGCAGTACTTC.

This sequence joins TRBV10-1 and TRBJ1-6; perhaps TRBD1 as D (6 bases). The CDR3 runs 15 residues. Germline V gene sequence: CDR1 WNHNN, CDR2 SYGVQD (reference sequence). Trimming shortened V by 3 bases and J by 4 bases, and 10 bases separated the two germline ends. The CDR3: CASSDQTGYNSPLHF. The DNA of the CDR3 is TGCGCCAGCAGTGACCAGACAGGATATAATTCACCCCTCCACTTT.

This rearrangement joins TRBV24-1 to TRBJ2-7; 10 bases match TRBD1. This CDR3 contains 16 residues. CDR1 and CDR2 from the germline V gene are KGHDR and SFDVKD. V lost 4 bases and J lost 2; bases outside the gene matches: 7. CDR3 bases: TGTGCCACCAGTGAGGCCGGGACAGGGGCCCCCTACGAGCAGTACTTC. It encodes CATSEAGTGAPYEQYF.

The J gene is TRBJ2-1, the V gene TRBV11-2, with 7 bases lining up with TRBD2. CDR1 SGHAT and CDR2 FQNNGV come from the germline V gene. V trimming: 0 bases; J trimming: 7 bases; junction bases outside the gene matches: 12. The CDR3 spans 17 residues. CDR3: CASSLDPTSAGVNEQFF. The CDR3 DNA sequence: TGTGCCAGCAGCTTAGACCCCACTAGCGCCGGAGTGAATGAGCAGTTCTTC.

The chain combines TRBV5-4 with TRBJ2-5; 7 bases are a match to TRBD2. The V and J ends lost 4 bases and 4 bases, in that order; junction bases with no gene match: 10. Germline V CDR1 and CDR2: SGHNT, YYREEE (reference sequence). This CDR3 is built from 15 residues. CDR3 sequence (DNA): TGTGCCAGCAGCACCGCCTCTAGCGGAGGAGAGACCCAGTACTTC. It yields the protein CASSTASSGGETQYF.

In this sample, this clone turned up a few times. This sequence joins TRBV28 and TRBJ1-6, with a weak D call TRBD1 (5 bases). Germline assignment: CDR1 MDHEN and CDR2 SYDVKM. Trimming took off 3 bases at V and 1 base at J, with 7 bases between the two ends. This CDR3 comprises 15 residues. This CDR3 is CASSFRVSYNSPLHF. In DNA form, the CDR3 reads TGTGCCAGCAGTTTCAGGGTATCCTATAATTCACCCCTCCACTTT.

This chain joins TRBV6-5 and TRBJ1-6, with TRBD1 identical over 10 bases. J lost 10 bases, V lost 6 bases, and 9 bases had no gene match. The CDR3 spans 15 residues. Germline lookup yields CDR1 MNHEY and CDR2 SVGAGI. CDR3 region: CASSPGQGGKSPLHF. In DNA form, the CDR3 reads TGTGCCAGCAGCCCCGGACAGGGGGGGAAGTCACCCCTCCACTTT.

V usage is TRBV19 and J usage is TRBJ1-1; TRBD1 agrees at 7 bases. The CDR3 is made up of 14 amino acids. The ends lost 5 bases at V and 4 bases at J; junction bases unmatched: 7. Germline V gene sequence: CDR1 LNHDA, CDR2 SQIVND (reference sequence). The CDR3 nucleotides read TGTGCCAGTAGTCCCGAGGGGGCCGGCACTGAAGCTTTCTTT. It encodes CASSPEGAGTEAFF.

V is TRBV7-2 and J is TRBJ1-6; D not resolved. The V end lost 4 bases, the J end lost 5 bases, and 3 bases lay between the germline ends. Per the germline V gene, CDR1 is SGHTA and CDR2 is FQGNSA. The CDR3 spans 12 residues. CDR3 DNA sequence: TGTGCCAGCAGCTACCATAATTCACCCCTCCACTTT. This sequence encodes CASSYHNSPLHF. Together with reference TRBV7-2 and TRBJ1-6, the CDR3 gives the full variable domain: GAGVSQSPSNKVTEKGKDVELRCDPISGHTALYWYRQSLGQGLEFLIYFQGNSAPDKSGLPSDRFSAERTGGSVSTLTIQRTQQEDSAVYLCASSYHNSPLHFGNGTRLTVT.

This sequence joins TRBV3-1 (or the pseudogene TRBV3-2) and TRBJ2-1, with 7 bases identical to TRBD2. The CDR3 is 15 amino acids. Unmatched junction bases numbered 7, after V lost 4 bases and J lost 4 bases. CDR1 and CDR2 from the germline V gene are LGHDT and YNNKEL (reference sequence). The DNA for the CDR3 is TGTGCCAGCAGCCCGGACATGCGGGGGTACAATGAGCAGTTCTTC. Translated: CASSPDMRGYNEQFF.

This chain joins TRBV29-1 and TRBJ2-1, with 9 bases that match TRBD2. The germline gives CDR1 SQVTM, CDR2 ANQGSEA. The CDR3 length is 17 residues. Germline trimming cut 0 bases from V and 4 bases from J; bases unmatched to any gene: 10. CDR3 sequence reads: CSVEDNSGRWGYNEQFF. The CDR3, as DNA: TGCAGCGTTGAAGATAACAGCGGGAGGTGGGGTTACAATGAGCAGTTCTTC.

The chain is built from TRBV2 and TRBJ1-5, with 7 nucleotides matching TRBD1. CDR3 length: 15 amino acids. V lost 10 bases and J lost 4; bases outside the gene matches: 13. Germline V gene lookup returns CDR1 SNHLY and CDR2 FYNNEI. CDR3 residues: CATRAEGAGNQPQHF. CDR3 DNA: TGTGCCACACGAGCTGAGGGGGCAGGGAATCAGCCCCAGCATTTT. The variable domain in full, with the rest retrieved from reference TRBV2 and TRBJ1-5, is EPEVTQTPSHQVTQMGQEVILRCVPISNHLYFYWYRQILGQKVEFLVSFYNNEISEKSEIFDDQFSVERPDGSNFTLKIRSTKLEDSAMYFCATRAEGAGNQPQHFGDGTRLSIL.

The CDR3 reads CASTHQGATEAFF. The CDR3 region has the DNA TGTGCCAGTACCCATCAGGGGGCGACTGAAGCTTTCTTT. The chain joins TRBV19 to TRBJ1-1, with 8 bases that match TRBD1. V lost 7 bases to trimming and J lost 5 bases; unmatched junction nucleotides: 6. Germline V lookup: CDR1 LNHDA, CDR2 SQIVND (reference sequence). The CDR3 is 13 amino acids.

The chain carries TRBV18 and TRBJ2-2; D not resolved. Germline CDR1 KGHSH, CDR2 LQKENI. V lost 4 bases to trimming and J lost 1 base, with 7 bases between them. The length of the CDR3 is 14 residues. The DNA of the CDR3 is TGTGCCAGCTCACTCAAAGAGAACACCGGGGAGCTGTTTTTT. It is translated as CASSLKENTGELFF.